Listed here are 2 T cell receptor beta chains from one sample, sequenced in a study of early T cells in non-severe SARS-CoV-2 infection. MiXCR was run by TCRdb on the 5' RACE reads, yielding one entry per CDR3 protein. The sample consists of more than 60,000 distinct CDR3 sequences, 9.5% to 15% of them appearing once. This material consisted of whole blood, taken at baseline. All receptors come from an adult who was a healthcare worker with PCR-confirmed SARS-CoV-2 infection or an uninfected control (not recorded which).

The chain carries TRBV29-1 and TRBJ2-1, with D perhaps matching TRBD2 (6 bases). Germline CDR1 and CDR2: SQVTM and ANQGSEA. The CDR3 is made up of 10 amino acids. V was trimmed by 7 bases and J by 7 bases, leaving 8 bases between them. In nucleotides, the CDR3 is TGCAGCGCTGGGGGGAATGAGCAGTTCTTC. This sequence encodes CSAGGNEQFF.

The chain employs TRBV6-5 and TRBJ1-2; 7 positions agree with TRBD1. Per the germline V gene, CDR1 is MNHEY and CDR2 is SVGAGI. The V and J ends lost 5 bases and 6 bases, in that order; junction bases with no gene match: 9. The CDR3 spans 14 residues. CDR3 coding DNA: TGTGCCAGCAGTCCCAGGGACAGCGGACATGGCTACACCTTC. Protein: CASSPRDSGHGYTF.